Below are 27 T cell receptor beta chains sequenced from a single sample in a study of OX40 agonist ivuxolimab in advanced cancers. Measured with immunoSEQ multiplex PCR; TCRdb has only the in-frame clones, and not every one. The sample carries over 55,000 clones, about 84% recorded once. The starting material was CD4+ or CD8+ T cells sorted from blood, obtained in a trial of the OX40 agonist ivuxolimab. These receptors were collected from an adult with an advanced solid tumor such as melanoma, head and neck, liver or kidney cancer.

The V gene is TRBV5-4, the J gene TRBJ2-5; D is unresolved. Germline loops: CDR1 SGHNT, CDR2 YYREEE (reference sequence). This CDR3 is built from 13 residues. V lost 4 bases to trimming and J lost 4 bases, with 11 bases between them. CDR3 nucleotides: TGTGCCAGCAGCCCCGGGTCTAGAGAGACCCAGTACTTC. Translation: CASSPGSRETQYF.

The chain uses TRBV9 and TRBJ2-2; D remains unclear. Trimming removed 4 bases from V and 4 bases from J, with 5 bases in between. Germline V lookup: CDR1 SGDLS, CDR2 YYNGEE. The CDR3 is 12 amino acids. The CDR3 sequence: CASSIFTGELFF. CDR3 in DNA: TGTGCCAGCAGCATCTTCACCGGGGAGCTGTTTTTT.

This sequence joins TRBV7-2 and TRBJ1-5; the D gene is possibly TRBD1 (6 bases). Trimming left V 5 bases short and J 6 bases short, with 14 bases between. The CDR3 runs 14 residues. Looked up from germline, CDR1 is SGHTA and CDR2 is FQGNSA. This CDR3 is CASSLSGVGQPQHF. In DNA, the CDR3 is TGTGCCAGCAGCCTATCAGGGGTGGGTCAGCCCCAGCATTTT.

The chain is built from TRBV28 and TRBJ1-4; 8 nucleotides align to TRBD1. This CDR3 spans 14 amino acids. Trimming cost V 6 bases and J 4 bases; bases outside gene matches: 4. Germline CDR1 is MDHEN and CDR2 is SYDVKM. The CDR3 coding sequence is TGTGCCAGCAGCACCGACAGGGGTAATGAAAAACTGTTTTTT. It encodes CASSTDRGNEKLFF.

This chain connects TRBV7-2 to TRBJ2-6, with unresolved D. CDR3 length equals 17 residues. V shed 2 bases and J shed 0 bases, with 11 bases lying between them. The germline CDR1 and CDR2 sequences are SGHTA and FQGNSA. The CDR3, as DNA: TGTGCCAGCAGCTTACTCCCCCCCATCTCTGGGGCCAACGTCCTGACTTTC. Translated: CASSLLPPISGANVLTF.

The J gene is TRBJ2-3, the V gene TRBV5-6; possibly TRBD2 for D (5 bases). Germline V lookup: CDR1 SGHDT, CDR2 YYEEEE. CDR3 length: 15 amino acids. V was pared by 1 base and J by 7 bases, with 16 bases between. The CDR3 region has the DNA TGTGCCAGCAGCTTGAGTTTAGCGTTTAGGAATACGCAGTATTTT. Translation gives CASSLSLAFRNTQYF.

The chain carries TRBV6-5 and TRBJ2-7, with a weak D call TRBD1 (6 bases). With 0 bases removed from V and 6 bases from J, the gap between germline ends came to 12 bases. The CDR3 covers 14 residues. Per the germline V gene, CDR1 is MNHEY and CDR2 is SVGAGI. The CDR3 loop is CASSYSNRVTEQYF. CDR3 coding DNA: TGTGCCAGCAGTTACTCGAACAGGGTGACCGAGCAGTACTTC.

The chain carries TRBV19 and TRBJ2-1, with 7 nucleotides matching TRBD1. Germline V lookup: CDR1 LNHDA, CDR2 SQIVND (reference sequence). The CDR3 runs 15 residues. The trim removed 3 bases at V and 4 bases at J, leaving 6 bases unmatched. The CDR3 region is CASSMRQGVYNEQFF. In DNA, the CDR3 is TGTGCCAGTAGTATGCGGCAGGGGGTATACAATGAGCAGTTCTTC.

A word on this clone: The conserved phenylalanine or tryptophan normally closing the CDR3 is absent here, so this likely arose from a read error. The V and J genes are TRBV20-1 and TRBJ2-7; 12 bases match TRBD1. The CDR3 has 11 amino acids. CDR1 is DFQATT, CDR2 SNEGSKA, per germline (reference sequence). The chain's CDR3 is CRGGQGAEQYL. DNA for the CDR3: TGCAGGGGGGGACAGGGGGCCGAGCAGTACCTC.

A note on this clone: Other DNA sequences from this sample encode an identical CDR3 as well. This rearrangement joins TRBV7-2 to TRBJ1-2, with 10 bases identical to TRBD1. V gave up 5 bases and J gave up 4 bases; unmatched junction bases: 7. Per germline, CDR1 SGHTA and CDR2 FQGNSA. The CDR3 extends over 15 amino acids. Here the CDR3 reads CASSQTGGLGYGYTF. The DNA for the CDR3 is TGTGCCAGCAGCCAGACAGGGGGCTTGGGCTATGGCTACACCTTC.

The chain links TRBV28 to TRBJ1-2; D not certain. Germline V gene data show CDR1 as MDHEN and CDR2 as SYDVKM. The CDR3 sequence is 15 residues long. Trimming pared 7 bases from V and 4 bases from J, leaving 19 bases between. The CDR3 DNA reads TGTGCCAGCACCCCTACCCCTAGCTACCTCTATGGCTACACCTTC. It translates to CASTPTPSYLYGYTF.

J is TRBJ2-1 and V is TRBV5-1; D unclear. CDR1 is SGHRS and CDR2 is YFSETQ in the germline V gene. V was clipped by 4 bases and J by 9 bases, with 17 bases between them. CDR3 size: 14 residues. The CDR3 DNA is TGCGCCAGCAGCCCCGTCACGGGCGATGGTGAGCAGTTCTTC. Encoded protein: CASSPVTGDGEQFF.

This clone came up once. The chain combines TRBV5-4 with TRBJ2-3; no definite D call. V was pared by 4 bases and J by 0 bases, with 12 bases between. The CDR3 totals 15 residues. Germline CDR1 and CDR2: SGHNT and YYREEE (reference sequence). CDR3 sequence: CASSLGWSSTDTQYF. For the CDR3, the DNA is TGTGCCAGCAGCCTCGGATGGAGTAGCACAGATACGCAGTATTTT.

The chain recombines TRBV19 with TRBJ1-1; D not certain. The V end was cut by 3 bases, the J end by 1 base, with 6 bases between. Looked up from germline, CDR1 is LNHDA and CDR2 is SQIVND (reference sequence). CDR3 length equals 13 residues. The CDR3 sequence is CASSMTRNTEAFF. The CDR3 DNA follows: TGTGCCAGTAGTATGACGCGGAACACTGAAGCTTTCTTT.

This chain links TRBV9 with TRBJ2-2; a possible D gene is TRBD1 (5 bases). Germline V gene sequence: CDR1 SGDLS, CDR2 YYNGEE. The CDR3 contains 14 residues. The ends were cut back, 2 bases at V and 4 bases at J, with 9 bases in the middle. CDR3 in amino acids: CASSVLRATGELFF. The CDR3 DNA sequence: TGTGCCAGCAGCGTCCTCAGGGCCACCGGGGAGCTGTTTTTT.

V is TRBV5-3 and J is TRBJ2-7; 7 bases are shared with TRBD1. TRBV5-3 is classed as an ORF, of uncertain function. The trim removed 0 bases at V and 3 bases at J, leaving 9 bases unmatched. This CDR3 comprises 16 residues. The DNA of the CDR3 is TGTGCCAGAAGCTTGGCAGACAGGGTGGAGCACTACGAGCAGTACGTC. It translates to CARSLADRVEHYEQYV.

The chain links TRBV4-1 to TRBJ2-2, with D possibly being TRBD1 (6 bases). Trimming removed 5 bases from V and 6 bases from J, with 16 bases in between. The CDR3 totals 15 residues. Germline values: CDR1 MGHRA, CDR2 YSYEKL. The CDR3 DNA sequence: TGCGCCAGCAGCAACGCCCCCAGGGGCTCCGGGGAGCTGTTTTTT. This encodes CASSNAPRGSGELFF.

CDR3 protein: CASTGTSYNSPLHF. CDR3 nucleotides: TGTGCCAGCACCGGGACAAGTTATAATTCACCCCTCCACTTT. This sequence joins TRBV19 and TRBJ1-6; a possible D gene is TRBD1 (6 bases). The V gene's germline CDR1 is LNHDA and CDR2 SQIVND (reference sequence). The CDR3 contains 14 residues. With 9 bases removed from V and 4 bases from J, the gap between germline ends came to 13 bases.

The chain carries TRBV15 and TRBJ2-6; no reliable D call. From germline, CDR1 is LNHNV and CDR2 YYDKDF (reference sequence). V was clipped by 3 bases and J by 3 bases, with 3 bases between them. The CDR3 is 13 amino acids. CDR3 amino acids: CATSRVGANVLTF. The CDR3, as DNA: TGTGCCACCAGCAGGGTTGGGGCCAACGTCCTGACTTTC.

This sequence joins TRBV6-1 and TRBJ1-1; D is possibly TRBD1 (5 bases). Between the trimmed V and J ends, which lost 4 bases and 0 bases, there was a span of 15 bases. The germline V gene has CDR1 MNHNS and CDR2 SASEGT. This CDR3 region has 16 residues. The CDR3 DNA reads TGTGCCAGCAGTGCCGTGGGGGGTTGGGTGAACACTGAAGCTTTCTTT. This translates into CASSAVGGWVNTEAFF.

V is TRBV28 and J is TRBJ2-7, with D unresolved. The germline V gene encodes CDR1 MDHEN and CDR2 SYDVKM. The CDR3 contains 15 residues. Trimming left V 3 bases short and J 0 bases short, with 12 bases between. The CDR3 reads CASSFGRLISYEQYF. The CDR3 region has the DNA TGTGCCAGCAGTTTCGGTAGATTGATCTCCTACGAGCAGTACTTC.

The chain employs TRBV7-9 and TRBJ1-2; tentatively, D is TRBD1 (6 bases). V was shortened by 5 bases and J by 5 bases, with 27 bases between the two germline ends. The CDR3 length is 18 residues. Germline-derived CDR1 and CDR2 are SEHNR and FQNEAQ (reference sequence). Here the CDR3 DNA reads TGTGCCAGCAGCCTTGTACCGGGGGGCCCCCTTTCGGGATATGGCTACACCTTC. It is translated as CASSLVPGGPLSGYGYTF.

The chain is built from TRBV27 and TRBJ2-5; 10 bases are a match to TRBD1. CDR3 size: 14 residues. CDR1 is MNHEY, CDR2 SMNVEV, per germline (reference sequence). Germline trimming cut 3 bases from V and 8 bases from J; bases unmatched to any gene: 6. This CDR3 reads CASSFSRQGATQYF. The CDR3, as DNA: TGTGCCAGCAGTTTTTCTCGACAGGGGGCTACCCAGTACTTC.

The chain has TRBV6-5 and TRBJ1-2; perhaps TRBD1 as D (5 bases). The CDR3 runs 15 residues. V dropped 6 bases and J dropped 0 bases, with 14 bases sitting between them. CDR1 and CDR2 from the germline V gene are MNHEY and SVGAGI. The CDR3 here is CASRGTGTANYGYTF. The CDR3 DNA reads TGTGCCAGCAGGGGGACCGGGACGGCTAACTATGGCTACACCTTC.

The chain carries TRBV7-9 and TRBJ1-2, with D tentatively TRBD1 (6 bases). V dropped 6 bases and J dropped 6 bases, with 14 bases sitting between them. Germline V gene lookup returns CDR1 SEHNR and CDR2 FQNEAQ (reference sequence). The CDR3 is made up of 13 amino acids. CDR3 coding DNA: TGTGCCAGCAGTCCCTCAGGGGAAAATGGCTACACCTTC. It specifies CASSPSGENGYTF.

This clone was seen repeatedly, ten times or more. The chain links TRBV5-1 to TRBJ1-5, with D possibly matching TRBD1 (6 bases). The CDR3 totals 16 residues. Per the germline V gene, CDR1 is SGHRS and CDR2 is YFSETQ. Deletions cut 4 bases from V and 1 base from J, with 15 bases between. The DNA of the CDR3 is TGCGCCAGCAGCGAGGGGGGCCCCTTCAGCAATCAGCCCCAGCATTTT. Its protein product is CASSEGGPFSNQPQHF.

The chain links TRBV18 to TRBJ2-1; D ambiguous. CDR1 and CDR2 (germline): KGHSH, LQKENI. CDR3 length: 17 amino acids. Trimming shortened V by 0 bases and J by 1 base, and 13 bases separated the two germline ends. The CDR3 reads CASSPPRRPASYNEQFF. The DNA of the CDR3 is TGTGCCAGCTCACCACCAAGAAGGCCCGCTTCCTACAATGAGCAGTTCTTC.